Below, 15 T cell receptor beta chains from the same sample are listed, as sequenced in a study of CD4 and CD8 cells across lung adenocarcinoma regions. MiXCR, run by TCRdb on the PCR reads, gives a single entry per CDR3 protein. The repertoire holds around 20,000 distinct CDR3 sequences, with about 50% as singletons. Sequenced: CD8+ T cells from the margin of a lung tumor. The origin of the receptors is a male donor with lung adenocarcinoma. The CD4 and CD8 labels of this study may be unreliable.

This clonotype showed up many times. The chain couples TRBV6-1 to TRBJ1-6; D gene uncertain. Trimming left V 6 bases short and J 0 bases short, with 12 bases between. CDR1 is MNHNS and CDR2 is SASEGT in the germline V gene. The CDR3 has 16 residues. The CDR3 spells CASRLDLSSYNSPLHF. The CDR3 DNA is TGTGCCAGCAGATTGGACTTAAGCTCCTATAATTCACCCCTCCACTTT.

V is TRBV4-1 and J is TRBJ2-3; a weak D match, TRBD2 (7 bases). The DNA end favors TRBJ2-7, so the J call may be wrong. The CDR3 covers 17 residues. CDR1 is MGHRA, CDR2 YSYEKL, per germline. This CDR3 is CASSQGIGGRAKDTQYF. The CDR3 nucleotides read TGCGCCAGCAGCCAGGGTATCGGGGGGCGGGCCAAAGATACGCAGTACTTC.

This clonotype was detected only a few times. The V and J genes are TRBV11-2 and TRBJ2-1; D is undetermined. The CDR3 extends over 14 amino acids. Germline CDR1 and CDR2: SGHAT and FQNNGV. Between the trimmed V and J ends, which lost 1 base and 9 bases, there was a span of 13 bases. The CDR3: CASSLAGHRGEQFF. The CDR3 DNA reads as TGTGCCAGCAGCTTAGCGGGTCATCGCGGTGAGCAGTTCTTC.

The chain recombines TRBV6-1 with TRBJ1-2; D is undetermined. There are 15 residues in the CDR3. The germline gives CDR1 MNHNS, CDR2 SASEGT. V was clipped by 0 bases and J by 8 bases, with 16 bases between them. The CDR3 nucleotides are TGTGCCAGCAGTGAAGCCCCCGAGGCAGGCGGGGGCTACACCTTC. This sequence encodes CASSEAPEAGGGYTF.

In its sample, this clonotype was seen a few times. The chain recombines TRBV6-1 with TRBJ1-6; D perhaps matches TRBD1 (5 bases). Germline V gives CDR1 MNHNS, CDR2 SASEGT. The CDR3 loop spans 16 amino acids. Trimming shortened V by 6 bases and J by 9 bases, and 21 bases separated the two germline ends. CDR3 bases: TGTGCCAGCAGCGAAAGTAGTTATGCCGGGGGTTCACCCCTCCACTTT. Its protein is CASSESSYAGGSPLHF.

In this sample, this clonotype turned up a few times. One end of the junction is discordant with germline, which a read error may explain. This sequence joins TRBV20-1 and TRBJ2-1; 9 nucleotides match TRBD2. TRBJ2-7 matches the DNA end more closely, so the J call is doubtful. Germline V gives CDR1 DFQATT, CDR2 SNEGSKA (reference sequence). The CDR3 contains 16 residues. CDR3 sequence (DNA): TGCAGTGCAAGAGGTGGGCGGGAGGGCCCGGCCTACGAGCAGTACTTC. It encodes CSARGGREGPAYEQYF.

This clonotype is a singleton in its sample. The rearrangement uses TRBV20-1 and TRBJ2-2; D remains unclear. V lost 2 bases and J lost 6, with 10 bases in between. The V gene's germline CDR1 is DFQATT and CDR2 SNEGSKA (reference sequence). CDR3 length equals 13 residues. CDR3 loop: CSARRLVAGELFF. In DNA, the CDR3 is TGCAGTGCTAGACGCCTAGTGGCCGGGGAGCTGTTTTTT.

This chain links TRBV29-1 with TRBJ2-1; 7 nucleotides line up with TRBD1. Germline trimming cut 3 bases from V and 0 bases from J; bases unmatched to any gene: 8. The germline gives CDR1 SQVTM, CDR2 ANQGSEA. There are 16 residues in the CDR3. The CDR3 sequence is CSVEDPDRASYNEQFF. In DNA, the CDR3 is TGCAGCGTTGAGGACCCCGACAGGGCCTCCTACAATGAGCAGTTCTTC.

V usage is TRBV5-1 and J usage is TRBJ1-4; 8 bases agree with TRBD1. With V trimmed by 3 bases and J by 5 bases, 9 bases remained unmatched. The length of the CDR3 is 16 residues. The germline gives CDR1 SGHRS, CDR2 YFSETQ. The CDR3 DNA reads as TGCGCCAGCAGCTCGAAAGGACAGGGTGGAAATGAAAAACTGTTTTTT. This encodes CASSSKGQGGNEKLFF.

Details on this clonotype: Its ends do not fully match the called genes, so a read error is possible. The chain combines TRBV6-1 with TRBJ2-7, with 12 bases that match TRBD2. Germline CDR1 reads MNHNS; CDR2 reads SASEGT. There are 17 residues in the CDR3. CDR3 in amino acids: CASRQLAGGGGSYVQSF. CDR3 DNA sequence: TGTGCCAGCAGGCAACTAGCGGGAGGCGGAGGGTCCTACGTCCAGTCCTTC.

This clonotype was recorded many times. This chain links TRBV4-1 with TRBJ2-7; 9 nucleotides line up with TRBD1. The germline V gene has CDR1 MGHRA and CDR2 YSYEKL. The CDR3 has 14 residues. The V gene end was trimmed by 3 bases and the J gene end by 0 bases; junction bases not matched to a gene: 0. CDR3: CASSQTGGSYEQYF. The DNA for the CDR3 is TGCGCCAGCAGCCAGACAGGGGGCTCCTACGAGCAGTACTTC.

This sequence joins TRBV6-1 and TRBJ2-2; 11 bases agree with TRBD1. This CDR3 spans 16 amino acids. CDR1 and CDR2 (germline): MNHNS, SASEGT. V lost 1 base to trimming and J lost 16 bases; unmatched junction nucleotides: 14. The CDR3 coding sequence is TGTGCCAGCAGTGAAGTTTGGACAGGGGGCGCCGATGCGCAGTTTTTT. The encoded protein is CASSEVWTGGADAQFF.

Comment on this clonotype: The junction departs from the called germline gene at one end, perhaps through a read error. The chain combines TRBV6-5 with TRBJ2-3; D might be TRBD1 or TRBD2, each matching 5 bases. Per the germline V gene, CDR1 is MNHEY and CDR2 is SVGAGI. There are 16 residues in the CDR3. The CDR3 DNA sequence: TGTGCGAGCAGTTACTCGGGGCTGAGCGGCACAGATATTCAGTACTTT. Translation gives CASSYSGLSGTDIQYF.

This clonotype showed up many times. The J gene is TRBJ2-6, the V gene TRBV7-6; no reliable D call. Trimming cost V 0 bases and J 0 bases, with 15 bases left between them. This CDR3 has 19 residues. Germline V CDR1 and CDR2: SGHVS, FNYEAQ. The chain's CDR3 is CASSLAMAESSSGANVLTF. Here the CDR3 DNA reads TGTGCCAGCAGCTTAGCAATGGCCGAGTCTTCCTCTGGGGCCAACGTCCTGACTTTC.

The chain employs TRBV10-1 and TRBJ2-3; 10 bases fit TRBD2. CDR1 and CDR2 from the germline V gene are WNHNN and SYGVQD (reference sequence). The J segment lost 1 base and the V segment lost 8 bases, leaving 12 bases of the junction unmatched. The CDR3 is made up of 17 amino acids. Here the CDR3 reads CASSQGLTSGGTDTQYF. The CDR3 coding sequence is TGCGCCAGCTCCCAAGGGCTTACTAGCGGGGGCACAGATACGCAGTATTTT.